This T cell receptor (beta chain) was recorded in a study of T cell repertoires in cytomegalovirus infection. TCRdb called the reads again in MiXCR, with one record for every CDR3 protein. The sample contains 300,000 to 400,000 distinct CDR3 sequences, around a quarter of which appear only once. This clonotype came up a few times. Its target is unknown. The sequence was obtained from a human donor in good health (CMV status not recorded). Some clones in this sample may be carry-over from other donors' samples. This specimen was cultured PBMCs, taken from culture after CMV antigen stimulation.

CDR3 residues: CASSAAWGQETQYF. For the CDR3, the DNA is TGTGCCAGCAGCGCCGCCTGGGGCCAAGAGACCCAGTACTTC. This chain uses TRBV9 with TRBJ2-5; D remains ambiguous. V was clipped by 3 bases and J by 1 base, with 10 bases between them. The CDR3 is 14 amino acids. Germline V gene sequence: CDR1 SGDLS, CDR2 YYNGEE.